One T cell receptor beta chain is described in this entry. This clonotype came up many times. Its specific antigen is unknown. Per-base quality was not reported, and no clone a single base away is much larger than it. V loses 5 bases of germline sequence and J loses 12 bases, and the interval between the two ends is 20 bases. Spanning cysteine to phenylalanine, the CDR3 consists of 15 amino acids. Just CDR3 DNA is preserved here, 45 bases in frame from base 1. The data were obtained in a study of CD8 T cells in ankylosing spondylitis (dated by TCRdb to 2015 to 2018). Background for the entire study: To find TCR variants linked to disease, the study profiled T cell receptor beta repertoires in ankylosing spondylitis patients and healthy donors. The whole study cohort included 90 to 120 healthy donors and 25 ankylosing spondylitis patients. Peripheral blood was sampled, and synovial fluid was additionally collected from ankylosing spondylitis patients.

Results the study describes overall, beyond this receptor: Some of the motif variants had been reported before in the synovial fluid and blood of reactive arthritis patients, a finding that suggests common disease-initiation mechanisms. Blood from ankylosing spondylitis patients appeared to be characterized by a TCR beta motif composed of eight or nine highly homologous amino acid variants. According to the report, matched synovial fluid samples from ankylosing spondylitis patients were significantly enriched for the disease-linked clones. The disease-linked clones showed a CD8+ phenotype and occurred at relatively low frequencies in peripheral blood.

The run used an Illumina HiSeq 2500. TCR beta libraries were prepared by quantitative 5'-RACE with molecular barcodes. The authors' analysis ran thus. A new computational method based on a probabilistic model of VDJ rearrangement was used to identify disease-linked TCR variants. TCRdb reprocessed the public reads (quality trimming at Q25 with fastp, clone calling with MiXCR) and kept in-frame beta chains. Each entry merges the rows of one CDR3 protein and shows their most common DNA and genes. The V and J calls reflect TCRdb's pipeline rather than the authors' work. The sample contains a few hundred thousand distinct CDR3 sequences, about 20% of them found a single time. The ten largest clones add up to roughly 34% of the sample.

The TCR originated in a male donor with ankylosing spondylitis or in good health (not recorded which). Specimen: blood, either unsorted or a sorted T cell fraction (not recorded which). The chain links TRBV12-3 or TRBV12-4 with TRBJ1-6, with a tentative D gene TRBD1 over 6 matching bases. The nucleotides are TGTGCCAGCAGTGCCCCAGGAGGGGGTATGGAACCCCTCCACTTT. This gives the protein CASSAPGGGMEPLHF.